This T cell receptor beta chain stems from a study (dated by TCRdb to the mid-2010s). The library came from RT-PCR. Sequencing used an Illumina MiSeq. The raw public data were reprocessed by TCRdb itself: fastp quality trimming at Q25, MiXCR clonotype calling, in-frame beta chains only. One record per CDR3 amino acid sequence lists the most common genes and DNA. For this sample the table gives hundreds of thousands of distinct CDR3 sequences, of which 13% to 15% were detected only once. The ten largest account for 3.6% of the sample. The V and J ends are trimmed by 6 bases and 7 bases, leaving 21 bases between them. The CDR3 numbers 15 residues from cysteine through phenylalanine. Just the 45-base CDR3 DNA is kept, in frame starting at base 1. The CDR1 and CDR2 encoded by the germline V gene are MDHEN and SYDVKM. About this clonotype itself: The target of this receptor is not known. Base qualities are not provided; no much larger clone lies one nucleotide away.

This receptor was identified in a female donor in good health, serving as a healthy control. Rearrangement joined TRBV28 to TRBJ1-2; the best D guess is TRBD1, with 6 bases matching. The sample comprised memory CD4+ T cells from blood. The nucleotides read TGTGCCAGCAGCCTCCCGCCCGGAGGGGGAGGTGGCTACACCTTC. It specifies CASSLPPGGGGGYTF.